This T cell receptor beta chain was sequenced in a study of T cell responses to AZD1222 COVID-19 vaccine. Only in-frame clones appear in the TCRdb table, and some are missing; sequencing was by immunoSEQ multiplex PCR. The repertoire holds 90,000 to 110,000 clones, with 88% as singletons. Broader study findings: Reportedly, nearly half of unique spike TCRs recognized epitopes outside B.1.351/B.1.1.7 mutations. Following two doses of AZD1222, Spike-specific TCR breadth and depth rose.

Concerning this clone: The target antigen is unknown.

Trimming stripped 0 bases from V and 2 bases from J, with 10 bases between. The CDR3 has 15 amino acids. From germline, CDR1 is LNHNV and CDR2 YYDKDF (reference sequence). This sequence was found in an adult in good health. The sample was peripheral blood, taken on day 0 of AZD1222 vaccination. V and J are TRBV15 and TRBJ2-5; D is uncertain. The CDR3 here is CATSRDRGPQETQYF. The CDR3 bases are TGTGCCACCAGCAGAGATCGAGGCCCGCAAGAGACCCAGTACTTC. The variable domain in full, completed from reference TRBV15 and TRBJ2-5, reads DAMVIQNPRYQVTQFGKPVTLSCSQTLNHNVMYWYQQKSSQAPKLLFHYYDKDFNNEADTPDNFQSRRPNTSFCFLDIRSPGLGDTAMYLCATSRDRGPQETQYFGPGTRLLVL.